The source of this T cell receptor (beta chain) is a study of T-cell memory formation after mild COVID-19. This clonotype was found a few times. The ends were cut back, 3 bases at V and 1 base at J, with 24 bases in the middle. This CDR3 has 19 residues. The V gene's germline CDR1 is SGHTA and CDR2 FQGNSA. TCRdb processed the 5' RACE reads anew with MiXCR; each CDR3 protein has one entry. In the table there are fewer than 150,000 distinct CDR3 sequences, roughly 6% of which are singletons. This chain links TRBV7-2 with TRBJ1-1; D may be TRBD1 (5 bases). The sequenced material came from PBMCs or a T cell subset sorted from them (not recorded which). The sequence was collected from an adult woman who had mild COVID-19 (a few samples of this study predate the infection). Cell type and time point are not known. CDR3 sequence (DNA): TGTGCCAGCAGCTTTGACCTTAGGAGGCCGCTGAGGGGGAACACTGAAGCTTTCTTT. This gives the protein CASSFDLRRPLRGNTEAFF.